The 25 T cell receptor beta chains listed next were all sequenced from one sample in a study of T cell repertoires in cytomegalovirus infection. MiXCR, applied by TCRdb to the reads, yields one record per CDR3 protein. Of roughly 720,000 distinct CDR3 sequences listed, about 40% are singletons. The source material was PBMCs. Every receptor here comes from a human donor in good health (CMV status not recorded). Some clones in this sample may be carry-over from other donors' samples.

The rearrangement uses TRBV7-8 and TRBJ2-3, with 8 bases lining up with TRBD1. There are 15 residues in the CDR3. CDR1 and CDR2 (germline): SGHVS, FQNEAQ. The V gene end was trimmed by 5 bases and the J gene end by 3 bases; junction bases not matched to a gene: 7. CDR3 amino acids: CASSAGQGSTDTQYF. The CDR3 bases are TGTGCCAGCAGCGCCGGACAGGGCTCGACAGATACGCAGTATTTT.

Notes on this clonotype: Given the absence of the conserved phenylalanine or tryptophan at the CDR3 end, a read error is likely. The limits of the CDR3 on the DNA are not certain, so only TCRdb's listed CDR3 is given. The CDR3 reads CASSLTPRSATDTQSV. The chain carries TRBV7-2 and TRBJ2-3. CDR1 SGHTA and CDR2 FQGNSA come from the germline V gene. Including both end residues, the CDR3 is 16 amino acids long.

V gene TRBV5-1 combines with J gene TRBJ2-7, with no clear D. V was clipped by 0 bases and J by 5 bases, with 9 bases between them. The CDR3 totals 13 residues. Germline V gene data show CDR1 as SGHRS and CDR2 as YFSETQ. The DNA of the CDR3 is TGCGCCAGCAGCTTGGGGGTGAACCACGAGCAGTACTTC. Amino acids: CASSLGVNHEQYF.

This clonotype was recorded a few times. The V and J genes are TRBV19 and TRBJ1-5; a weak D match, TRBD1 (5 bases). Trimming removed 2 bases from V and 1 base from J, with 6 bases in between. CDR3 length: 14 residues. Germline V gene sequence: CDR1 LNHDA, CDR2 SQIVND (reference sequence). The CDR3 nucleotides are TGTGCCAGTAGTATAAGGGACAGCAATCAGCCCCAGCATTTT. It is translated as CASSIRDSNQPQHF.

A few counts support this clonotype. The V gene is TRBV7-2, the J gene TRBJ2-7; D not resolved. Per the germline V gene, CDR1 is SGHTA and CDR2 is FQGNSA. V lost 3 bases and J 2 bases, leaving 14 bases between the germline ends. The length of the CDR3 is 15 residues. Here the CDR3 reads CASSLGTAETYEQYF. As DNA, the CDR3 is TGTGCCAGCAGCTTGGGAACGGCCGAGACCTACGAGCAGTACTTC. Complete variable domain (other parts from reference TRBV7-2 and TRBJ2-7): GAGVSQSPSNKVTEKGKDVELRCDPISGHTALYWYRQSLGQGLEFLIYFQGNSAPDKSGLPSDRFSAERTGGSVSTLTIQRTQQEDSAVYLCASSLGTAETYEQYFGPGTRLTVT.

The sample holds a few counts of this clonotype. This chain links TRBV11-2 with TRBJ2-7; D uncertain. CDR1 is SGHAT, CDR2 FQNNGV, per germline. Trimming removed 5 bases at V and 2 bases at J, with 13 bases between. There are 14 residues in the CDR3. The CDR3 sequence: CASSPRHGPYEQYF. The CDR3 DNA reads as TGTGCCAGCAGCCCTCGCCACGGGCCCTACGAGCAGTACTTC.

About this clonotype: One end of the junction is discordant with germline, which a read error may explain. The gene calls are TRBV7-2 and TRBJ1-2; tentatively, D is TRBD1 (6 bases). Germline CDR1 reads SGHTA; CDR2 reads FQGNSA. The CDR3 runs 16 residues. The chain's CDR3 is CASSRKLQGANYGYPF. CDR3 nucleotide sequence: TGTGCAAGCAGCCGCAAACTACAGGGTGCAAACTATGGCTACCCCTTC.

This clonotype has ten or more counts. The rearrangement links TRBV7-2 to TRBJ1-2, with D maybe TRBD1 (6 bases). The V gene's germline CDR1 is SGHTA and CDR2 FQGNSA. The CDR3 runs 13 residues. Trimming removed 5 bases at V and 4 bases at J, with 11 bases between. DNA of the CDR3: TGTGCCAGCAGCCAGGACAGCTCCTATGGCTACACCTTC. This translates into CASSQDSSYGYTF.

The chain joins TRBV6-2 or TRBV6-3 to TRBJ2-1; TRBD2 matches at 9 bases. The CDR3 is 13 residues long. Germline V gene data show CDR1 as MNHEY and CDR2 as SVGEGT. Trimming removed 7 bases from V and 8 bases from J; junction bases left unmatched: 6. CDR3 nucleotide sequence: TGTGCCAGCACGCGGGAGGGCCCTGATGAGCAGTTCTTC. Its translation: CASTREGPDEQFF.

The gene calls are TRBV11-1 and TRBJ2-5; 10 nucleotides line up with TRBD1. The CDR3 extends over 15 amino acids. V was pared by 5 bases and J by 4 bases, with 7 bases of the junction left unmatched. Germline V lookup: CDR1 SGHAT, CDR2 FQDESV (reference sequence). CDR3 sequence: CASSVTGGQPETQYF. CDR3 DNA sequence: TGTGCCAGCAGCGTGACAGGGGGCCAACCAGAGACCCAGTACTTC.

This chain links TRBV7-4 with TRBJ2-7; TRBD1 agrees at 8 bases. Germline V CDR1 and CDR2: SGHVT, SQSDAQ. The CDR3 totals 15 residues. V was clipped by 4 bases and J by 7 bases; unmatched bases: 12. CDR3 amino acids: CASSSTGTTGGEQYF. The CDR3 DNA reads as TGTGCCAGCAGCTCGACTGGCACTACAGGGGGTGAGCAGTACTTC.

This clonotype was seen at least ten times. The rearrangement links TRBV6-1 to TRBJ2-2; no reliable D call. V was clipped by 3 bases and J by 1 base, with 12 bases between them. In germline, CDR1 is MNHNS, CDR2 SASEGT. CDR3 length equals 16 residues. CDR3 amino acids: CASSDRGQRNTGELFF. In nucleotides, the CDR3 is TGTGCCAGCAGTGATAGAGGCCAACGGAACACCGGGGAGCTGTTTTTT.

This clonotype has a handful of counts. V is TRBV27 and J is TRBJ2-7, with D perhaps matching TRBD1 or TRBD2 (5 bases each). CDR1 and CDR2 from the germline V gene are MNHEY and SMNVEV (reference sequence). This CDR3 spans 15 amino acids. Trimming stripped 4 bases from V and 5 bases from J, with 18 bases between. CDR3 sequence: CASSWGSRADNEQYF. Here the CDR3 DNA reads TGTGCCAGCAGTTGGGGGTCCCGAGCCGATAACGAGCAGTACTTC.

This clonotype has ten or more counts. The V and J genes are TRBV7-9 and TRBJ2-5; TRBD2 agrees at 14 bases. CDR3 size: 18 residues. V was pared by 5 bases and J by 2 bases, with 10 bases of the junction left unmatched. Looked up from germline, CDR1 is SEHNR and CDR2 is FQNEAQ (reference sequence). The CDR3 nucleotides are TGTGCCAGCAGCCCCAAGGGACTAGCGGGAGTCTCTCAAGAGACCCAGTACTTC. Translated, it gives CASSPKGLAGVSQETQYF.

This clonotype has only a few counts. In nucleotides, the CDR3 is TGCAGTGCTACGGGTGGCAGGGAAGTAGGTGGCAATCAGCCCCAGCATTTT. This codes for CSATGGREVGGNQPQHF. The chain carries TRBV20-1 and TRBJ1-5; maybe TRBD1 (5 bases). The germline gives CDR1 DFQATT, CDR2 SNEGSKA (reference sequence). The CDR3 has 17 residues. The V gene lost 4 bases and the J gene lost 2 bases, with 21 bases spanning the gap.

The chain links TRBV7-8 to TRBJ2-2; D could derive from TRBD1 or TRBD2 (5 bases each). The CDR3 extends over 19 amino acids. The V end was cut by 1 base, the J end by 4 bases, with 22 bases between. Germline V gene data show CDR1 as SGHVS and CDR2 as FQNEAQ. The CDR3 DNA reads TGTGCCAGCAGCTTAGGAGTCCCGCGATGGGGGAAGGGCACCGGGGAGCTGTTTTTT. Translated, it gives CASSLGVPRWGKGTGELFF.

The chain has TRBV7-6 and TRBJ2-2; 8 bases line up with TRBD1. The CDR3 is 18 amino acids. The V gene end was trimmed by 1 base and the J gene end by 4 bases; junction bases not matched to a gene: 11. Germline loops: CDR1 SGHVS, CDR2 FNYEAQ. CDR3 amino acids: CASSLVPLFRGRTGELFF. The CDR3 DNA is TGTGCCAGCAGCTTAGTTCCCTTATTCAGGGGGCGCACCGGGGAGCTGTTTTTT.

This clonotype was counted many times. The chain joins TRBV7-8 to TRBJ2-7; D not certain. V was trimmed by 5 bases and J by 1 base, leaving 15 bases between them. Germline-derived CDR1 and CDR2 are SGHVS and FQNEAQ. The CDR3 runs to 15 residues. CDR3 nucleotide sequence: TGTGCCAGCAGCGTACTACCCCTTGCGTCCTACGAGCAGTACTTC. It specifies CASSVLPLASYEQYF.

V is TRBV7-2 and J is TRBJ2-1; D not resolved. The CDR3 length is 15 residues. From germline, CDR1 is SGHTA and CDR2 FQGNSA. V was trimmed by 5 bases and J by 4 bases, leaving 15 bases between them. The CDR3 sequence: CASSLAGSVYNEQFF. The CDR3 DNA reads as TGTGCCAGCAGCCTTGCCGGGTCCGTTTACAATGAGCAGTTCTTC. The whole variable domain, filled in from reference TRBV7-2 and TRBJ2-1, reads GAGVSQSPSNKVTEKGKDVELRCDPISGHTALYWYRQSLGQGLEFLIYFQGNSAPDKSGLPSDRFSAERTGGSVSTLTIQRTQQEDSAVYLCASSLAGSVYNEQFFGPGTRLTVL.

The chain has TRBV27 and TRBJ2-7, with TRBD2 matching 10 bases. Unmatched junction bases numbered 8, after V lost 2 bases and J lost 7 bases. CDR1 and CDR2 from the germline V gene are MNHEY and SMNVEV (reference sequence). This CDR3 contains 15 residues. CDR3 sequence (DNA): TGTGCCAGCAGTTTAACCCGACGAGCGGGAGGGGAGCAGTACTTC. Translated: CASSLTRRAGGEQYF.

The table lists this clonotype with many counts. The V gene is TRBV6-1, the J gene TRBJ1-2; D is unclear. Germline values: CDR1 MNHNS, CDR2 SASEGT. The CDR3 runs to 14 residues. The V end was cut by 3 bases, the J end by 6 bases, with 14 bases between. The CDR3 spells CASSDWGFANGYTF. CDR3 DNA: TGTGCCAGCAGTGACTGGGGTTTCGCGAATGGCTACACCTTC.

This clonotype showed up just a few times. The chain has TRBV20-1 and TRBJ2-2, with 10 bases matching TRBD2. Germline assignment: CDR1 DFQATT and CDR2 SNEGSKA (reference sequence). Losses at the gene ends were 1 base for V and 0 bases for J; bases not matched to a gene: 5. The CDR3 covers 17 residues. This CDR3 reads CSARGLAGAANTGELFF. The CDR3 coding sequence is TGCAGTGCTAGAGGGCTAGCGGGGGCCGCGAACACCGGGGAGCTGTTTTTT.

The chain employs TRBV7-9 and TRBJ1-6; TRBD1 is a possible D gene (5 bases). Germline V CDR1 and CDR2: SEHNR, FQNEAQ (reference sequence). V was shortened by 5 bases and J by 7 bases, with 15 bases between the two germline ends. This CDR3 spans 15 amino acids. The CDR3 DNA is TGTGCCAGCAGCCGAGAGGGGTTTCGGAATTCACCCCTCCACTTT. It specifies CASSREGFRNSPLHF.

The chain carries TRBV12-3 or TRBV12-4 and TRBJ2-1; unclear D gene. V lost 6 bases to trimming and J lost 7 bases, with 19 bases between them. The CDR3 is 15 amino acids. The CDR3 region has the DNA TGTGCCAGCAGCCCACGGCCGCTATGGCAGAATGAGCAGTTCTTC. Translated: CASSPRPLWQNEQFF.

This clonotype turned up a few times. The chain is built from TRBV6-5 and TRBJ2-7, with 9 bases matching TRBD1. The germline gives CDR1 MNHEY, CDR2 SVGAGI. CDR3 length: 16 amino acids. Losses at the gene ends were 0 bases for V and 3 bases for J; bases not matched to a gene: 6. This chain's CDR3 is CASSYSDRGFHYEQYF. The CDR3 DNA reads as TGTGCCAGCAGTTACTCAGACAGGGGGTTCCACTACGAGCAGTACTTC.